The present T cell receptor (beta chain) was sequenced within a study of blood T cell repertoires in COVID-19. Germline V gene lookup returns CDR1 PRHDT and CDR2 FYEKMQ (reference sequence). The CDR3 totals 12 residues. V dropped 5 bases and J dropped 6 bases, with 7 bases sitting between them. Profiling relied on immunoSEQ multiplex PCR, and the TCRdb table lists in-frame clones only, not all of them. The sample contains roughly 150,000 clones, around 82% of which appear only once. Input material: PBMCs or T cells enriched from blood (not recorded which). The chain is built from TRBV13 and TRBJ2-2; no definite D call. The sequence derives from a man between 40 and 49 years old who had recovered from COVID-19. The CDR3 protein is CASSLPSGELFF. CDR3 DNA: TGTGCCAGCAGCCTCCCGTCCGGGGAGCTGTTTTTT.